Listed below are T cell receptor beta chains from one sample, sequenced in a study of CD8 T cells in ankylosing spondylitis. MiXCR was run by TCRdb on the 5' RACE reads, yielding one entry per CDR3 protein. The data hold some 840,000 distinct CDR3 sequences, with about 11% observed a single time. Specimen: blood, either unsorted or a sorted T cell fraction (not recorded which). The source is a male donor with ankylosing spondylitis. Each CDR3 is given with its conserved first and last residue. Each record gives: CDR3 protein, CDR3 DNA, clone size, D gene, V gene, J gene. The D gene is left open where the match is weak. Expanded clones get a size class; other rows say once, few or many, or leave the size out.

CASSPFRGDTDTQYF,TGTGCCAGCAGCCCCTTCCGGGGGGACACAGATACGCAGTATTTT,NA,TRBD2,TRBV5-6,TRBJ2-3
CASSVLAGGEQFF,TGTGCCAGCAGCGTCCTAGCGGGAGGGGAGCAGTTCTTC,few,TRBD2,TRBV7-2,TRBJ2-1
CSARQGTGELFF,TGCAGTGCTAGACAGGGTACCGGGGAGCTGTTTTTT,few,NA,TRBV20-1,TRBJ2-2
CSASGEVHGYTF,TGCAGTGCTAGCGGGGAAGTCCATGGCTACACCTTC,many,NA,TRBV20-1,TRBJ1-2
CASGGLEQPQHF,TGTGCCAGCGGGGGGCTGGAGCAGCCCCAGCATTTT,many,NA,TRBV12-3/TRBV12-4,TRBJ1-5
CASSLLANQPQHF,TGTGCCAGCAGCTTATTGGCTAATCAGCCCCAGCATTTT,once,NA,TRBV7-2,TRBJ1-5
CASSIEEGLRIGRKSFYEQFF,TGTGCCAGTAGTATAGAGGAGGGACTAAGGATTGGGAGAAAGTCTTTCTATGAGCAGTTCTTC,NA,TRBD2,TRBV19,TRBJ2-1
CSARRDSYPYEQYF,TGCAGTGCTAGGCGGGATTCTTACCCCTACGAGCAGTACTTC,NA,NA,TRBV20-1,TRBJ2-7
CASSVRGWADTQYF,TGTGCCAGCAGCGTACGGGGTTGGGCAGATACGCAGTATTTT,few,NA,TRBV9,TRBJ2-3
CASSQGVFPGGDFYEQYF,TGTGCCAGCAGCCAAGGCGTATTTCCAGGGGGCGATTTCTACGAGCAGTACTTC,few,TRBD1,TRBV4-2,TRBJ2-7
CASSYRRAFDNEQFF,TGTGCCAGCAGTTACCGCAGGGCATTTGACAATGAGCAGTTCTTC,NA,NA,TRBV6-2/TRBV6-3,TRBJ2-1
CASSLAGVGNEQYF,TGCGCCAGCAGCTTGGCAGGGGTTGGCAACGAGCAGTACTTC,few,NA,TRBV5-1,TRBJ2-7
CSVERRDRGFPGELFF,TGCAGCGTTGAACGGCGGGACAGGGGGTTTCCCGGGGAGCTGTTTTTT,few,TRBD1,TRBV29-1,TRBJ2-2
CASSYSAGGPYEQYF,TGTGCCAGCAGTTACTCGGCGGGGGGCCCCTACGAGCAGTACTTC,NA,TRBD2,TRBV6-2/TRBV6-3,TRBJ2-7
CASSLTIGGKLFF,TGTGCCAGCAGTTTAACGATTGGGGGGAAGCTGTTTTTT,NA,NA,TRBV12-3/TRBV12-4,TRBJ2-2
CSARDVGPRGQYSGANVLTF,TGCAGTGCTAGAGATGTGGGGCCCAGGGGCCAGTACTCTGGGGCCAACGTCCTGACTTTC,few,NA,TRBV20-1,TRBJ2-6
CASSPGTSLNQETQYF,TGCGCCAGCAGCCCCGGGACTTCCTTAAATCAAGAGACCCAGTACTTC,NA,NA,TRBV5-1,TRBJ2-5
CASSSTGEAYEQYF,TGTGCCAGCAGCTCTACAGGGGAGGCCTACGAGCAGTACTTC,few,NA,TRBV5-5,TRBJ2-7
CSARRELTTYGYTF,TGCAGTGCTAGACGTGAACTCACAACCTATGGCTACACCTTC,few,NA,TRBV20-1,TRBJ1-2
CAISDDATNEKLFF,TGTGCCATCAGTGACGATGCAACTAATGAAAAACTGTTTTTT,NA,NA,TRBV10-3,TRBJ1-4
CASSNLGQGSDEQYF,TGCGCCAGCAGCAACCTGGGACAGGGGAGCGACGAGCAGTACTTC,NA,TRBD1,TRBV5-1,TRBJ2-7
CSARDPGARTGSTEAFF,TGCAGTGCTAGAGATCCTGGGGCCAGGACAGGGAGCACTGAAGCTTTCTTT,few,TRBD1,TRBV20-1,TRBJ1-1
CASSPEAGGNQPQHF,TGCGCCAGCAGCCCGGAAGCGGGCGGGAATCAGCCCCAGCATTTT,few,NA,TRBV5-1,TRBJ1-5
CASSLDRGRGTDTQYF,TGCGCCAGCAGCTTGGACAGGGGTCGGGGCACAGATACGCAGTATTTT,few,TRBD1,TRBV5-1,TRBJ2-3
CAPTGGGSSYNEQFF,TGCGCCCCTACGGGCGGGGGGAGCTCCTACAATGAGCAGTTCTTC,NA,TRBD2,TRBV5-1,TRBJ2-1
CSAALGTYPEQFF,TGCAGTGCTGCCTTAGGGACATATCCTGAGCAGTTCTTC,many,NA,TRBV20-1,TRBJ2-1
CAISAGDTGELFF,TGTGCCATCAGTGCGGGGGATACCGGGGAGCTGTTTTTT,NA,NA,TRBV10-3,TRBJ2-2
CASSPNRQAASYSNQPQHF,TGTGCCAGCTCCCCAAACCGACAGGCTGCAAGTTATAGCAATCAGCCCCAGCATTTT,few,NA,TRBV18,TRBJ1-5
CASSQGTSGYYEQYF,TGTGCCAGCAGCCAAGGGACTAGCGGATACTACGAGCAGTACTTC,few,TRBD2,TRBV4-2,TRBJ2-7
CASSLVHSKNIQYF,TGTGCCAGCAGCTTAGTTCACTCCAAAAACATTCAGTACTTC,few,NA,TRBV7-2,TRBJ2-4
CASSQAGTFGNTIYF,TGCGCCAGCAGCCAAGCTGGGACCTTCGGAAACACCATATATTTT,NA,NA,TRBV4-1,TRBJ1-3
CASNRDRHQETQYF,TGTGCCAGCAACCGGGACAGACACCAAGAGACCCAGTACTTC,NA,TRBD1,TRBV9,TRBJ2-5
CASTMDATAYEQYF,TGCGCCAGCACGATGGACGCGACCGCCTACGAGCAGTACTTC,NA,NA,TRBV5-1,TRBJ2-7
CASSLNAGGSSYNEQFF,TGCGCCAGCAGCTTGAACGCGGGAGGCAGCTCCTACAATGAGCAGTTCTTC,many,TRBD2,TRBV5-1,TRBJ2-1
CASSLATGAPYEQYF,TGTGCCAGCAGCTTAGCGACAGGGGCCCCCTACGAGCAGTACTTC,NA,TRBD1,TRBV7-2,TRBJ2-7
CASSLGLRTNTEAFF,TGTGCCAGCAGCTTAGGTCTCAGAACGAACACTGAAGCTTTCTTT,NA,NA,TRBV11-2,TRBJ1-1
CASSLVGGTEQYF,TGTGCCAGCAGCTTAGTCGGGGGAACGGAGCAGTACTTC,many,NA,TRBV7-2,TRBJ2-7
CASSLGPPRITTDTQYF,TGCGCCAGCAGCTTGGGTCCACCCAGAATTACCACAGATACGCAGTATTTT,NA,NA,TRBV5-1,TRBJ2-3
CASSYQGTFYEQYF,TGTGCCAGCAGTTATCAGGGGACATTCTACGAGCAGTACTTC,few,NA,TRBV6-5,TRBJ2-7
CASSVEPRTNTEAFF,TGTGCCAGCAGCGTAGAGCCCAGAACTAACACTGAAGCTTTCTTT,NA,NA,TRBV9,TRBJ1-1
CASSFPSERTFF,TGTGCCAGCAGCTTTCCCTCTGAGAGAACGTTCTTC,many,NA,TRBV7-6,TRBJ2-1
CSASPTHEELFF,TGCAGTGCCTCGCCAACCCACGAGGAACTGTTTTTT,many,NA,TRBV20-1,TRBJ1-4
CASSQGGQATYNEQFF,TGCGCCAGCAGCCAAGGCGGACAGGCAACATACAATGAGCAGTTCTTC,NA,TRBD1,TRBV4-1,TRBJ2-1
CASSYGGRGYQETQYF,TGTGCCAGCAGTTACGGCGGCAGGGGGTACCAAGAGACCCAGTACTTC,few,TRBD1,TRBV6-2/TRBV6-3,TRBJ2-5
CASSDLSTDTQYF,TGCGCCAGCAGCGACTTGAGCACAGATACGCAGTATTTT,NA,NA,TRBV5-1,TRBJ2-3
CASSPGQGLGNEQFF,TGTGCCAGCTCACCGGGACAGGGACTCGGGAATGAGCAGTTCTTC,few,TRBD1,TRBV18,TRBJ2-1
CSARRQTGNTIYF,TGCAGTGCTAGGAGGCAGACGGGAAACACCATATATTTT,NA,NA,TRBV20-1,TRBJ1-3
CSASARTSSYEQYF,TGCAGTGCTAGTGCCAGGACCAGCTCCTACGAGCAGTACTTC,NA,NA,TRBV20-1,TRBJ2-7
CATNGEQDNEQFF,TGTGCCACGAATGGGGAGCAGGACAATGAGCAGTTCTTC,NA,NA,TRBV19,TRBJ2-1
CASSSPRAPAEKLFF,TGTGCCAGCAGCTCCCCACGGGCCCCAGCGGAAAAACTGTTTTTT,NA,NA,TRBV7-9,TRBJ1-4
CASSLGLSQPQHF,TGTGCCAGCAGCTTGGGATTGAGTCAGCCCCAGCATTTT,many,NA,TRBV5-6,TRBJ1-5
CASSSNRETEAFF,TGTGCCAGCAGCTCAAACAGGGAAACTGAAGCTTTCTTT,many,NA,TRBV7-2,TRBJ1-1
CSTYMGRVFGSTEAFF,TGCAGTACCTACATGGGCAGGGTCTTTGGGAGTACTGAAGCTTTCTTT,few,NA,TRBV20-1,TRBJ1-1
CASSRTGSDGYTF,TGTGCCAGCAGTCGAACAGGGTCCGATGGCTACACCTTC,few,NA,TRBV6-1,TRBJ1-2
CSASSRGPTQYF,TGCAGTGCTTCGTCCCGGGGTCCAACACAGTATTTT,few,NA,TRBV20-1,TRBJ2-3